This note documents a single T cell receptor beta chain sequence. Its cognate antigen has yet to be identified. No base-level quality is on record; no much larger clone is a single base apart. Conventional CD4 T cells were sorted as CD4+CD127+ cells. The healthy donors who provided the control samples were not related to the patients. A FACSAria flow cytometer was used to sort the Tconv and Treg cells intended for TCRbeta sequencing. The sorted cells were collected in 5-ml round-bottom polystyrene tubes, and the dry cell pellets were frozen at -80 degrees C prior to sequencing. This specimen comes from a study of B cell selection in AIRE deficiency (dated by TCRdb to between 2018 and 2021). Regarding the study in general: TCRbeta repertoires of sorted blood CD4+ conventional T cells and regulatory T cells were compared between AIRE-deficient patients and healthy controls. The TCR-sequenced cohort comprised roughly five AIRE-deficient APECED patients and roughly five healthy control donors.

V gives up 3 bases and J gives up 6 bases, and the segment between their germline ends measures 16 bases. The CDR3 has 15 amino acids, counting the end cysteine and phenylalanine. Solely the CDR3 DNA is kept, with 45 bases framed from the first base. For CDR1 and CDR2, the germline V gene lists SGHRS and YFSETQ. The investigation overall reported the following: About 32% of Treg TCRbeta sequences shared among healthy donors appeared in patient Tconv cells, suggesting diversion of Treg-biased clones into the Tconv compartment. Only TCRbeta chains were sequenced, and roughly 40% of the Treg sequences shared among healthy donors were also detected in healthy Tconv cells, possibly owing to differing TCRalpha chains. Among 3,500 to 4,000 shared Treg TCRbeta sequences, 31.6% were shared exclusively by healthy donors and roughly 9% exclusively by patients, which suggests that Treg selection is less efficient in the absence of AIRE. In AIRE-deficient patients, Tconv and Treg cells had TCRBV gene usage, CDR3 length and TCR diversity comparable to those in healthy donors. Shorter CDR3s were found in shared Treg sequences, reflecting a bias toward rearrangements containing few non-templated nucleotide insertions.

TCRbeta chain sequencing was performed with the immunoSEQ platform. Per the authors' processing: About 1x10^5 distinct in-frame TCRbeta sequences from patients and some 1.3x10^5 from healthy donors were obtained from pooled conventional T cell repertoires. Treg TCRbeta sequences shared by two or more individuals were defined as public, and these public Treg TCRbeta sequences were subsequently searched for in Tconv repertoires. To test for differences between groups, Mann-Whitney U tests with Bonferroni-Dunn correction were run in GraphPad Prism 7.03. TCRdb took over this immuneACCESS table, retaining in-frame rearrangements with V and J assigned. Such tables are incomplete; in checked studies, under half of the missing clones stem from an unresolved V gene, and the remainder is unexplained. Clone size and V and J calls were adopted from that table, with D and trimming inferred from the DNA. This sample holds fewer than 25,000 clones; about 96% were observed only once. Around 0.17% of the sample is held by the ten biggest clonotypes.

What was sequenced was CD4+CD127+ conventional T cells sorted from PBMCs. This clonotype was sampled from a human donor in good health. This chain joins TRBV5-1 to TRBJ1-5; tentative D gene TRBD1, with 6 bases matching. The DNA sequence reads TGCGCCAGCAGCTCGGATGGGGGCTTTCGTCAGCCCCAGCATTTT. The resulting protein is CASSSDGGFRQPQHF.